This TCR beta chain was recorded in a study of neurological immune-mediated disorders. Study-level points and caveats: Healthy controls had more TCR clonal expansion than multiple sclerosis, which showed the least, whereas HTLV-1-associated myelopathy showed the most. No expanded-clone CDR3 amino acid sequence recurred across subjects, suggesting private TCR-beta repertoires.

Libraries used 2 million unsorted PBMCs kept frozen in RNAlater. By 5'RACE with 10-nucleotide random UMIs, the cDNA was made. Via MiXCR, TCRdb re-called the 5' RACE reads, giving one row per CDR3 protein. The sample records approximately 70,000 distinct CDR3 sequences, approximately 4.6% being singletons. CDR1 is KGHSH and CDR2 is LQKENI in the germline V gene. The V and J ends lost 4 bases and 4 bases respectively, with 8 bases between them. There are 12 residues in the CDR3. Concerning this clonotype itself: Its matching antigen is unknown.

Sequencing was done on a sample of PBMCs. The V gene is TRBV18, the J gene TRBJ2-7; no clear D gene. This receptor was obtained from a woman aged 70-85 years with multiple sclerosis. The CDR3, as DNA: TGTGCCAGCTCACGCAAAGAGTACGAGCAGTACTTC. It encodes CASSRKEYEQYF.